The 26 T cell receptor beta chains in this list originate from one sample, sequenced in a study of cytomegalovirus exposure and HLA in healthy donors. Vbeta (60) and Jbeta (13) primers were used in the PCR. The assay was immunoSEQ multiplex PCR, and TCRdb's table has in-frame clones only and misses some. Recorded for this sample: about 20,000 clones. The specimen was PBMCs. Receptor source: a man in his fifties or sixties in good health and CMV-seropositive.

The V gene is TRBV6-5, the J gene TRBJ2-7; 8 bases fit TRBD1. Germline CDR1 is MNHEY and CDR2 is SVGAGI. With V trimmed by 6 bases and J by 3 bases, 7 bases remained unmatched. The CDR3 is 14 residues long. This CDR3 reads CASSSGQEDYEQYF. The CDR3 nucleotides read TGTGCCAGCAGCTCGGGACAGGAGGACTACGAGCAGTACTTC.

The chain combines TRBV29-1 with TRBJ2-1; D not certain. Trimming took off 0 bases at V and 4 bases at J, with 13 bases between the two ends. CDR3 length: 15 residues. Germline V gives CDR1 SQVTM, CDR2 ANQGSEA. CDR3 coding DNA: TGCAGCGTTGAAGATCACGCACTCCAATACAATGAGCAGTTCTTC. Residues: CSVEDHALQYNEQFF.

CDR3 protein: CSVESGTGKETQYF. CDR3 bases: TGCAGCGTTGAATCCGGGACAGGGAAAGAGACCCAGTACTTC. The V gene is TRBV29-1, the J gene TRBJ2-5; 9 bases align to TRBD1. CDR1 is SQVTM, CDR2 ANQGSEA, per germline. This CDR3 spans 14 amino acids. V lost 2 bases to trimming and J lost 3 bases; unmatched junction nucleotides: 4. The entire variable domain, with the rest obtained from reference TRBV29-1 and TRBJ2-5, is as follows: SAVISQKPSRDICQRGTSLTIQCQVDSQVTMMFWYRQQPGQSLTLIATANQGSEATYESGFVIDKFPISRPNLTFSTLTVSNMSPEDSSIYLCSVESGTGKETQYFGPGTRLLVL.

This sequence joins TRBV9 and TRBJ2-7, with 7 bases lining up with TRBD1. The length of the CDR3 is 14 residues. After removal of 0 bases from V and 2 bases from J, the junction contained 2 bases not matched to a gene. Germline CDR1 reads SGDLS; CDR2 reads YYNGEE. The CDR3 here is CASSVGDSPYEQYF. CDR3 nucleotides: TGTGCCAGCAGCGTAGGGGACAGCCCCTACGAGCAGTACTTC.

The chain carries TRBV11-2 and TRBJ1-2; D is possibly TRBD1 (5 bases). Per the germline V gene, CDR1 is SGHAT and CDR2 is FQNNGV. V dropped 3 bases and J dropped 5 bases, with 7 bases sitting between them. CDR3 length: 12 amino acids. The CDR3 region is CASSLGLYGYTF. The CDR3 nucleotides read TGTGCCAGCAGCTTGGGGCTATATGGCTACACCTTC.

This chain uses TRBV4-1 with TRBJ2-7; 9 bases map to TRBD2. Germline-derived CDR1 and CDR2 are MGHRA and YSYEKL. This CDR3 is built from 13 residues. Trimming took 4 bases from V and 3 from J; bases not matched to a gene: 1. The CDR3 here is CASSLTSGYEQYF. CDR3 DNA: TGCGCCAGCAGCCTGACTAGCGGCTACGAGCAGTACTTC.

The chain employs TRBV12-5 and TRBJ2-1; the match to TRBD1 covers 8 bases. This CDR3 is built from 16 residues. Losses at the gene ends were 6 bases for V and 3 bases for J; bases not matched to a gene: 10. Germline V gene sequence: CDR1 LGHNT, CDR2 FRNRAP. CDR3: CASGQPGQVIYNEQFF. CDR3 sequence (DNA): TGTGCTAGTGGCCAGCCGGGACAGGTGATCTACAATGAGCAGTTCTTC. The whole variable domain, filled in from reference TRBV12-5 and TRBJ2-1, reads DARVTQTPRHKVTEMGQEVTMRCQPILGHNTVFWYRQTMMQGLELLAYFRNRAPLDDSGMPKDRFSAEMPDATLATLKIQPSEPRDSAVYFCASGQPGQVIYNEQFFGPGTRLTVL.

The chain employs TRBV7-8 and TRBJ2-7, with D possibly matching TRBD1 (6 bases). The CDR3 runs to 17 residues. The germline V gene has CDR1 SGHVS and CDR2 FQNEAQ. Deletions cut 0 bases from V and 4 bases from J, with 19 bases between. This chain's CDR3 is CASSLALAGTKMYEQYF. Here the CDR3 DNA reads TGTGCCAGCAGCTTAGCACTGGCTGGGACAAAGATGTACGAGCAGTACTTC.

V and J are TRBV6-4 and TRBJ2-2, with 10 nucleotides matching TRBD2. CDR3 length equals 16 residues. J lost 6 bases, V lost 3 bases, and 7 bases had no gene match. Germline CDR1 and CDR2: MRHNA and SNTAGT. CDR3 bases: TGTGCCAGCAGTGATAAGGGACTAGCGCGCCCCGGGGAGCTGTTTTTT. Translated: CASSDKGLARPGELFF.

The rearrangement joins TRBV9 to TRBJ1-2; D not resolved. V was trimmed by 0 bases and J by 8 bases, leaving 14 bases between them. The CDR3 extends over 14 amino acids. Looked up from germline, CDR1 is SGDLS and CDR2 is YYNGEE. CDR3 nucleotides: TGTGCCAGCAGCGTAGATAGTAGAGGTGGAGGCTACACCTTC. Protein: CASSVDSRGGGYTF.

The chain couples TRBV6-1 to TRBJ2-1, with TRBD2 identical over 7 bases. The CDR3 consists of 15 residues. Germline V gene lookup returns CDR1 MNHNS and CDR2 SASEGT. V was pared by 6 bases and J by 6 bases, with 11 bases of the junction left unmatched. In nucleotides, the CDR3 is TGTGCCAGCAGCCTAGGACTAGGGCGGCTCAATGAGCAGTTCTTC. Its protein product is CASSLGLGRLNEQFF.

J is TRBJ2-5 and V is TRBV29-1; no definite D call. V lost 4 bases and J 5 bases, leaving 11 bases between the germline ends. CDR3 length: 12 residues. Per germline, CDR1 SQVTM and CDR2 ANQGSEA. CDR3 amino acids: CSVAVRSETQYF. The DNA for the CDR3 is TGCAGCGTTGCAGTCCGATCGGAGACCCAGTACTTC. Based on the CDR3 plus reference TRBV29-1 and TRBJ2-5, the full variable domain is SAVISQKPSRDICQRGTSLTIQCQVDSQVTMMFWYRQQPGQSLTLIATANQGSEATYESGFVIDKFPISRPNLTFSTLTVSNMSPEDSSIYLCSVAVRSETQYFGPGTRLLVL.

The rearrangement links TRBV5-1 to TRBJ1-1; D might be TRBD1 (5 bases). Trimming left V 0 bases short and J 1 base short, with 10 bases between. The CDR3 consists of 15 residues. The V gene's germline CDR1 is SGHRS and CDR2 YFSETQ. The CDR3 reads CASSLAGQGNTEAFF. CDR3 in DNA: TGCGCCAGCAGCTTGGCCGGGCAGGGGAACACTGAAGCTTTCTTT.

This chain connects TRBV7-7 to TRBJ2-5; D is perhaps TRBD1 (5 bases). Germline assignment: CDR1 SSHAT and CDR2 FNYEAQ (reference sequence). V was cut by 5 bases and J by 4 bases, with 11 bases left in between. This CDR3 region has 13 residues. DNA of the CDR3: TGTGCCAGCAGCCCGGTCCAGGGAGAGACCCAGTACTTC. The encoded protein is CASSPVQGETQYF.

The V and J genes are TRBV5-1 and TRBJ2-7; tentative D call: TRBD2 (6 bases). Per the germline V gene, CDR1 is SGHRS and CDR2 is YFSETQ. The germline V and J ends were trimmed by 4 bases and 2 bases, with 19 bases remaining between them. The CDR3 extends over 16 amino acids. The CDR3 protein is CASSPGGEQAAYEQYF. In DNA form, the CDR3 reads TGCGCCAGCAGCCCTGGCGGGGAACAGGCCGCCTACGAGCAGTACTTC.

This chain joins TRBV21-1 and TRBJ1-1; TRBD1, the table's D call, was not compared with the DNA. TRBV21-1 is noted as a pseudogene. The CDR3 loop spans 15 amino acids. Written as DNA, the CDR3 is TGTGCCAGCAGCCCAAGGGGACATCCGAACACTGAAGCTTTCTTT. Its protein product is CASSPRGHPNTEAFF.

The J gene is TRBJ1-2, the V gene TRBV4-2; 11 bases are a match to TRBD1. There are 17 residues in the CDR3. V trimming: 2 bases; J trimming: 0 bases; junction bases outside the gene matches: 5. Germline V CDR1 and CDR2: LGHNA, YNFKEQ. The CDR3 region is CASSQPGQGVANYGYTF. Written as DNA, the CDR3 is TGTGCCAGCAGCCAACCGGGACAGGGGGTGGCTAACTATGGCTACACCTTC.

The rearrangement links TRBV18 to TRBJ1-4; the D gene is possibly TRBD1 (6 bases). Germline assignment: CDR1 KGHSH and CDR2 LQKENI. Trimming cost V 5 bases and J 0 bases, with 10 bases left between them. CDR3 length: 15 residues. This CDR3 is CASSERTATNEKLFF. DNA for the CDR3: TGTGCCAGCTCAGAGAGGACAGCAACTAATGAAAAACTGTTTTTT.

The chain employs TRBV4-1 and TRBJ1-1; D gene unclear. The germline V and J ends were trimmed by 1 base and 2 bases, with 20 bases remaining between them. The germline gives CDR1 MGHRA, CDR2 YSYEKL. The CDR3 loop spans 18 amino acids. CDR3 sequence reads: CASSQGLLGKRGNTEAFF. CDR3 DNA: TGCGCCAGCAGCCAAGGGCTGTTAGGTAAGCGGGGAAACACTGAAGCTTTCTTT.

The chain is built from TRBV30 and TRBJ2-1, with 7 bases that match TRBD1. The CDR3 covers 13 residues. After removal of 6 bases from V and 5 bases from J, the junction contained 7 bases not matched to a gene. Germline CDR1 GTSNPN, CDR2 SVGIG (reference sequence). The CDR3 sequence: CACRERGHNEQFF. The DNA for the CDR3 is TGTGCCTGCCGGGAAAGGGGGCACAATGAGCAGTTCTTC.

This chain uses TRBV5-1 with TRBJ1-2; D remains unclear. The CDR3 loop spans 15 amino acids. In germline, CDR1 is SGHRS, CDR2 YFSETQ. V gave up 0 bases and J gave up 3 bases, with 12 bases separating them. The CDR3 DNA reads TGCGCCAGCAGCTTGGCGGGAGGTATCGACTATGGCTACACCTTC. Protein sequence: CASSLAGGIDYGYTF. The full variable domain, rest sourced from reference TRBV5-1 and TRBJ1-2, is KAGVTQTPRYLIKTRGQQVTLSCSPISGHRSVSWYQQTPGQGLQFLFEYFSETQRNKGNFPGRFSGRQFSNSRSEMNVSTLELGDSALYLCASSLAGGIDYGYTFGSGTRLTVV.

This chain links TRBV6-6 with TRBJ2-7, with D maybe TRBD1 (6 bases). The CDR3 has 12 residues. The V gene lost 6 bases and the J gene lost 5 bases, with 11 bases spanning the gap. The germline gives CDR1 MNHNY, CDR2 SVGAGI (reference sequence). CDR3 in DNA: TGTGCCAGCAGCGGGTGGGGGCACGAGCAGTACTTC. Protein sequence: CASSGWGHEQYF.

This rearrangement joins TRBV9 to TRBJ1-4; no definite D call. V lost 7 bases to trimming and J lost 2 bases, with 9 bases between them. Per germline, CDR1 SGDLS and CDR2 YYNGEE. The length of the CDR3 is 13 residues. The chain's CDR3 is CASGGGTNEKLFF. CDR3 DNA: TGTGCCAGCGGAGGAGGGACTAATGAAAAACTGTTTTTT.

This chain joins TRBV29-1 and TRBJ1-2, with D tentatively TRBD1 (6 bases). Germline V gives CDR1 SQVTM, CDR2 ANQGSEA. This CDR3 has 13 residues. V was cut by 7 bases and J by 4 bases, with 16 bases left in between. Written as DNA, the CDR3 is TGCAGCGCTCGACAGGTAGATGTCTATGGCTACACCTTC. It yields the protein CSARQVDVYGYTF.

The V and J genes are TRBV5-1 and TRBJ1-5, with D maybe TRBD1 (6 bases). Germline-derived CDR1 and CDR2 are SGHRS and YFSETQ. Trimming took off 5 bases at V and 3 bases at J, with 12 bases between the two ends. The CDR3 extends over 14 amino acids. The CDR3 DNA reads as TGCGCCAGCAGGGAGACAGGAGCCAATCAGCCCCAGCATTTT. Its protein is CASRETGANQPQHF.

To note about this clone: The germline gene is not matched at one end of the junction; a read error may be the cause. The CDR3 loop reads CAGRAGHQNTGELFF. Written as DNA, the CDR3 is TGTGCCGGCAGAGCGGGACATCAGAACACCGGGGAGCTGTTTTTT. The gene calls are TRBV5-4 and TRBJ2-2; possible D gene TRBD2, 7 bases. The CDR3 runs to 15 residues. Germline loops: CDR1 SGHNT, CDR2 YYREEE (reference sequence).